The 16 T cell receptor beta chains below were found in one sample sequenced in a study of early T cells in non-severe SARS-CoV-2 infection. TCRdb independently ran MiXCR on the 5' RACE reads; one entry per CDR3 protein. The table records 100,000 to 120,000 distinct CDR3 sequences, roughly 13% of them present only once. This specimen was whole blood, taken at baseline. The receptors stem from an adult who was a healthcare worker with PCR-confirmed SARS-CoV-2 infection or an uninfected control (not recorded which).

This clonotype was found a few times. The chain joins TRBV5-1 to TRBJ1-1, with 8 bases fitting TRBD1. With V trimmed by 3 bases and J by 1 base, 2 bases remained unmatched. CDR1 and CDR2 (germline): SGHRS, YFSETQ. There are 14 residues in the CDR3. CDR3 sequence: CASSSDRANTEAFF. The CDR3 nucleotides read TGCGCCAGCAGCTCGGACAGGGCGAACACTGAAGCTTTCTTT.

The CDR3 DNA follows: TGTGCCAGCAGTATTATGACAGGGGGGACTGAAGCTTTCTTT. This codes for CASSIMTGGTEAFF. The chain combines TRBV2 with TRBJ1-1; the match to TRBD1 covers 9 bases. J was trimmed by 5 bases and V by 5 bases; bases with no gene match: 6. The germline V gene has CDR1 SNHLY and CDR2 FYNNEI. This CDR3 has 14 residues.

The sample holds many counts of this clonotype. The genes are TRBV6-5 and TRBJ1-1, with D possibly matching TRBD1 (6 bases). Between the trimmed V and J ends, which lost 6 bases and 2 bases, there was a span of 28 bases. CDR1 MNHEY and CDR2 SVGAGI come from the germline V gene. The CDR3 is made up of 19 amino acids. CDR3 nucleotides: TGTGCCAGCAGCCTCGATCACTTCAGGGGACCGAAAATTAACACTGAAGCTTTCTTT. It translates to CASSLDHFRGPKINTEAFF.

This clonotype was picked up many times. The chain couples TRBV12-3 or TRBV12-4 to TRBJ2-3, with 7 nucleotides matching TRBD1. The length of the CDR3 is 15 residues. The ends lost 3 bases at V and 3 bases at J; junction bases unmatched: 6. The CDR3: CASSFRQGVTDTQYF. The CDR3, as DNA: TGTGCCAGCAGTTTCCGGCAGGGGGTGACAGATACGCAGTATTTT.

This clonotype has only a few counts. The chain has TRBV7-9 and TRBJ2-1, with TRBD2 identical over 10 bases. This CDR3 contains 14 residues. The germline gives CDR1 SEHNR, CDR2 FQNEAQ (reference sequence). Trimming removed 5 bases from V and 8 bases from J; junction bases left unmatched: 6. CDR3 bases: TGTGCCAGCAGCCTAGGACTAGCGGAGCATGAGCAGTTCTTC. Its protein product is CASSLGLAEHEQFF.

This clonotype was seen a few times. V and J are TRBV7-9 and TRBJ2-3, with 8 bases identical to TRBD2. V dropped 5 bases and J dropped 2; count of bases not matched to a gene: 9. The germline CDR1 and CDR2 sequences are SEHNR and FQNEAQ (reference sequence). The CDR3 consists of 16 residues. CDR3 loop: CASSPGTSRVTDTQYF. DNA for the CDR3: TGTGCCAGCAGCCCCGGGACTAGTAGGGTCACAGATACGCAGTATTTT.

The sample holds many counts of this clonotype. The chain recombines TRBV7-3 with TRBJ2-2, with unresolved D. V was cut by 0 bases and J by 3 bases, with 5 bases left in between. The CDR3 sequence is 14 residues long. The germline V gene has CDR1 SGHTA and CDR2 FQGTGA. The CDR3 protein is CASSLTSYTGELFF. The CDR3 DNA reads TGTGCCAGCAGCTTAACGTCGTACACCGGGGAGCTGTTTTTT.

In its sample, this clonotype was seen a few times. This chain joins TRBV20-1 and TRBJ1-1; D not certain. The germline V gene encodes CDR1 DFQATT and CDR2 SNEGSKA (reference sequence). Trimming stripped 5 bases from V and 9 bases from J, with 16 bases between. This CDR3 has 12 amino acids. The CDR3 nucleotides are TGCAGTGCTCGGGAAGACCCGAGCCAAGCTTTCTTT. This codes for CSAREDPSQAFF.

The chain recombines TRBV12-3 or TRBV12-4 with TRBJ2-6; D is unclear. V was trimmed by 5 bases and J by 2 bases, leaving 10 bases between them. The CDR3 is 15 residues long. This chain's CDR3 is CASSLGNPGANVLTF. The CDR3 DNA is TGTGCCAGCAGTCTTGGGAATCCTGGGGCCAACGTCCTGACTTTC.

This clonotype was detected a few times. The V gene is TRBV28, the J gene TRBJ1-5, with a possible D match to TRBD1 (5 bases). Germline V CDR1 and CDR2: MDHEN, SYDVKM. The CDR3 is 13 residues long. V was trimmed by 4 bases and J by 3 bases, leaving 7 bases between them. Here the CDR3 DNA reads TGTGCCAGCAGTTCAGGGTCCAATCAGCCCCAGCATTTT. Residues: CASSSGSNQPQHF.

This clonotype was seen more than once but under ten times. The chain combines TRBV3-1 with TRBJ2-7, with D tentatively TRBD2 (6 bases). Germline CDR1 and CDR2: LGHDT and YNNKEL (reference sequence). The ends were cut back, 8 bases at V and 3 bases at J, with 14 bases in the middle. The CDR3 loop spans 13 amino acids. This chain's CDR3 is CASSRGFYYEQYF. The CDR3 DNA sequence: TGTGCCAGCTCCCGGGGGTTTTACTACGAGCAGTACTTC.

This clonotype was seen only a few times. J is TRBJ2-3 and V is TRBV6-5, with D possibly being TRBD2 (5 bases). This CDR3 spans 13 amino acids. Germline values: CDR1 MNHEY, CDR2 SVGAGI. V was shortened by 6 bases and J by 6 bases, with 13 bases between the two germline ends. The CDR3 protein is CASSRAGVDTQYF. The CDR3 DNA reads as TGTGCCAGCAGCCGCGCCGGGGTGGATACGCAGTATTTT.

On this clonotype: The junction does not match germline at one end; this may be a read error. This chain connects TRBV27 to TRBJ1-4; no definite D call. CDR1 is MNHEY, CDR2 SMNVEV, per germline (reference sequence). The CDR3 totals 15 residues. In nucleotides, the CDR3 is TGTGCCAGCAGTTCGGAGCCTTGGGCTAATGAAAAACCGTTTTTT. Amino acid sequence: CASSSEPWANEKPFF. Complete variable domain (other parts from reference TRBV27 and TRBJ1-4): EAQVTQNPRYLITVTGKKLTVTCSQNMNHEYMSWYRQDPGLGLRQIYYSMNVEVTDKGDVPEGYKVSRKEKRNFPLILESPSPNQTSLYFCASSSEPWANEKPFFGSGTQLSVL.

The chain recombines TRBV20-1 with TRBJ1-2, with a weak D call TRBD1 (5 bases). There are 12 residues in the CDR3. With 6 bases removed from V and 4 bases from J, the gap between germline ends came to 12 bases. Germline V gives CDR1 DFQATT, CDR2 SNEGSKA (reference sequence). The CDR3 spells CSASSGIYGYTF. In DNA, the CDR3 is TGCAGTGCCTCTTCAGGGATCTATGGCTACACCTTC.

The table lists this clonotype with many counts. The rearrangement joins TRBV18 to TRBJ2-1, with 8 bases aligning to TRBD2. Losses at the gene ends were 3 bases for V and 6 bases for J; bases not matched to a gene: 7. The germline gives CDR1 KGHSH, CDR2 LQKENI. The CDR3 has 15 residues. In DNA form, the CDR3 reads TGTGCCAGCTCACCCGTCACGGGGGGGCCCAATGAGCAGTTCTTC. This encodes CASSPVTGGPNEQFF. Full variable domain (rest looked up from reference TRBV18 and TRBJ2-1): NAGVMQNPRHLVRRRGQEARLRCSPMKGHSHVYWYRQLPEEGLKFMVYLQKENIIDESGMPKERFSAEFPKEGPSILRIQQVVRGDSAAYFCASSPVTGGPNEQFFGPGTRLTVL.

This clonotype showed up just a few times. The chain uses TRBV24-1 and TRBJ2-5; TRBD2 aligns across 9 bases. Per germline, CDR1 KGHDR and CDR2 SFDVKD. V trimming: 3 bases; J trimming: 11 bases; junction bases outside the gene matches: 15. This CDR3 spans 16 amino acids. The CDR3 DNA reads TGTGCCACCAGTGATAGTGGTTCTAGCGGGGCCCGGGCGCAGTACTTC. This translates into CATSDSGSSGARAQYF.